The 6 T cell receptor beta chains reported below all come from one sample, sequenced in a study of neurological immune-mediated disorders (dated by TCRdb to the late 2010s). Receptors were amplified or captured by 5' RACE. TCRdb names Illumina HiSeq 2500 as the instrument used. TCRdb passed the public sequencing reads through fastp at Q25 and MiXCR, retaining productive beta sequences. Each entry is one CDR3 protein sequence, shown with its most common DNA and genes. The sample includes 55,000 to 65,000 distinct CDR3 sequences, with 9.7% observed a single time. Around 12% of the sample comes from the top ten. Taken with the paper, the label for time point translates to: longitudinal time-point 2. Source material: PBMCs. The receptors shown here come from a man younger than 40 in good health.

This clonotype came up many times. V gene TRBV19 combines with J gene TRBJ2-7; the match to TRBD2 covers 11 bases. CDR3 size: 16 residues. Germline trimming cut 6 bases from V and 2 bases from J; bases unmatched to any gene: 9. The germline V gene encodes CDR1 LNHDA and CDR2 SQIVND (reference sequence). For the CDR3, the DNA is TGTGCCAGTAGCCAACCCGGGACTAGCGGTACCTACGAGCAGTACTTC. Its protein product is CASSQPGTSGTYEQYF.

This clonotype has ten or more counts. V gene TRBV5-5 combines with J gene TRBJ2-1, with 9 bases that match TRBD1. With V trimmed by 1 base and J by 7 bases, 3 bases remained unmatched. This CDR3 has 14 amino acids. Germline CDR1 is SGHKS and CDR2 is YYEKEE (reference sequence). The DNA for the CDR3 is TGTGCCAGCAGCTTGACAGGGGGCTGGAATGAGCAGTTCTTC. Protein: CASSLTGGWNEQFF.

This clonotype came up many times. V usage is TRBV20-1 and J usage is TRBJ2-1, with a possible D match to TRBD2 (6 bases). This CDR3 is built from 15 residues. V was trimmed by 3 bases and J by 9 bases, leaving 21 bases between them. CDR1 is DFQATT, CDR2 SNEGSKA, per germline (reference sequence). The CDR3 coding sequence is TGCAGTGCTAGCCCCTTTTGGGCTAGCGTGGGTGAGCAGTTCTTC. Protein product: CSASPFWASVGEQFF.

This clonotype was counted ten times or more. V is TRBV5-1 and J is TRBJ1-4; D is undetermined. The CDR3 loop spans 14 amino acids. V lost 5 bases to trimming and J lost 3 bases, with 11 bases between them. Germline loops: CDR1 SGHRS, CDR2 YFSETQ. CDR3 sequence: CASRMSEANEKLFF. In DNA form, the CDR3 reads TGCGCCAGCAGAATGTCGGAAGCTAATGAAAAACTGTTTTTT.

This clonotype has at least ten counts. This sequence joins TRBV10-3 and TRBJ2-1; 13 bases are shared with TRBD2. The trim removed 5 bases at V and 15 bases at J, leaving 7 bases unmatched. This CDR3 is 13 amino acids long. Germline assignment: CDR1 ENHRY and CDR2 SYGVKD. In DNA form, the CDR3 reads TGTGCCATCAGTCTAGGACTAGCGGGAGAACCGTTCTTC. Protein sequence: CAISLGLAGEPFF.

This clonotype was detected ten times or more. This chain connects TRBV4-1 to TRBJ2-1, with D maybe TRBD1 (6 bases). CDR1 and CDR2 (germline): MGHRA, YSYEKL. The length of the CDR3 is 14 residues. V shed 0 bases and J shed 5 bases, with 8 bases lying between them. The CDR3 DNA sequence: TGCGCCAGCAGCCAAGAAGGACAGAACAATGAGCAGTTCTTC. It translates to CASSQEGQNNEQFF.